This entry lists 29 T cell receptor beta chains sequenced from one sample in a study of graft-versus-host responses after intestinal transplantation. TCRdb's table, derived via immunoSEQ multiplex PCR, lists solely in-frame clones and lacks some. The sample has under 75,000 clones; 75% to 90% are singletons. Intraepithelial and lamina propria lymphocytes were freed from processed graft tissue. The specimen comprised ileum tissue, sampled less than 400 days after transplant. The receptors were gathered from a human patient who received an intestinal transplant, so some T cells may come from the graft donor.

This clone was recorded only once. The CDR3 is CASSYLGQEQYEQYF. The CDR3 coding sequence is TGTGCCAGCAGTTACCTGGGACAGGAACAATACGAGCAGTACTTC. The chain combines TRBV6-5 with TRBJ2-7; 8 bases match TRBD1. Germline CDR1 reads MNHEY; CDR2 reads SVGAGI. Trimming cost V 2 bases and J 4 bases; bases outside gene matches: 7. This CDR3 is built from 15 residues.

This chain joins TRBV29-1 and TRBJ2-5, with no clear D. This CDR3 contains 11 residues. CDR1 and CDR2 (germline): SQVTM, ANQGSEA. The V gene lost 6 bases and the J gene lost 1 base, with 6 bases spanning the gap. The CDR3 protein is CSVKIQETQYF. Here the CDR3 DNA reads TGCAGCGTCAAGATCCAAGAGACCCAGTACTTC. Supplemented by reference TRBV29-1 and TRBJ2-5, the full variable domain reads SAVISQKPSRDICQRGTSLTIQCQVDSQVTMMFWYRQQPGQSLTLIATANQGSEATYESGFVIDKFPISRPNLTFSTLTVSNMSPEDSSIYLCSVKIQETQYFGPGTRLLVL.

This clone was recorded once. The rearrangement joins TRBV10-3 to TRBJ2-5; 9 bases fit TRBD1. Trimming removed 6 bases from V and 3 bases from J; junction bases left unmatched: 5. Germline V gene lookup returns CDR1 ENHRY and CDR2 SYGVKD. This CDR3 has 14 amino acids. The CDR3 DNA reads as TGTGCCATCAGACCCGGGACAGGGAAAGAGACCCAGTACTTC. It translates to CAIRPGTGKETQYF.

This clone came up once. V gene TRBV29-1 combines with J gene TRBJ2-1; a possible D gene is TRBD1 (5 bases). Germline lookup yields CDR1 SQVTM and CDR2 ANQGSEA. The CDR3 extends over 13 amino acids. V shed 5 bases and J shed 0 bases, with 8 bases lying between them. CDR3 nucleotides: TGCAGCGTTCAGGGTTACTCCTACAATGAGCAGTTCTTC. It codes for CSVQGYSYNEQFF.

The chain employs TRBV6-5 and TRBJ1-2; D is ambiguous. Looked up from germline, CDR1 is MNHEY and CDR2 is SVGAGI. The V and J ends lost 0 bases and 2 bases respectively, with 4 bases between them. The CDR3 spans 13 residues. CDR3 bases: TGTGCCAGCAGTTACTCGATGAACTATGGCTACACCTTC. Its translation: CASSYSMNYGYTF.

The CDR3 bases are TGCGCCAGCAGCCAAGTCGGGACAGGGGGTGGCTACGAGCAGTACTTC. Translated: CASSQVGTGGGYEQYF. The J gene is TRBJ2-7, the V gene TRBV4-1; 11 positions agree with TRBD1. Germline CDR1 and CDR2: MGHRA and YSYEKL. J lost 3 bases, V lost 1 base, and 5 bases had no gene match. This CDR3 comprises 16 residues.

The CDR3 loop is CASSVGDRGYNEQFF. CDR3 nucleotide sequence: TGTGCCAGCAGCGTAGGGGACAGGGGCTACAATGAGCAGTTCTTC. The chain has TRBV9 and TRBJ2-1; 10 bases are shared with TRBD1. Per the germline V gene, CDR1 is SGDLS and CDR2 is YYNGEE. The CDR3 sequence is 15 residues long. V was pared by 0 bases and J by 3 bases, with 0 bases of the junction left unmatched.

CDR3: CASSSQGRLAGGLGAGELFF. In nucleotides, the CDR3 is TGTGCCAGCAGCTCCCAAGGAAGGCTAGCGGGGGGTCTTGGCGCCGGGGAGCTGTTTTTT. The V and J genes are TRBV7-3 and TRBJ2-2, with 11 bases fitting TRBD2. The germline V gene has CDR1 SGHTA and CDR2 FQGTGA. The CDR3 loop spans 20 amino acids. After removal of 4 bases from V and 6 bases from J, the junction contained 19 bases not matched to a gene.

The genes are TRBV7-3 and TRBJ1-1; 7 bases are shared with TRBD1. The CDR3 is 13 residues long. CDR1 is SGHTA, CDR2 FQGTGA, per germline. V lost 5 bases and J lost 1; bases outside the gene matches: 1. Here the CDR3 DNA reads TGTGCCAGCAGCCCAGGGGGGAACACTGAAGCTTTCTTT. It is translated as CASSPGGNTEAFF.

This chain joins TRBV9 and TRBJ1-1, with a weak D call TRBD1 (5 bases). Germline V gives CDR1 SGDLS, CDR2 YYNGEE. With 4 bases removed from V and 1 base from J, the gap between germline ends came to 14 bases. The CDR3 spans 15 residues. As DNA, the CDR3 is TGTGCCAGCAGCTACCACGGGGCAGGGAACACTGAAGCTTTCTTT. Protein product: CASSYHGAGNTEAFF.

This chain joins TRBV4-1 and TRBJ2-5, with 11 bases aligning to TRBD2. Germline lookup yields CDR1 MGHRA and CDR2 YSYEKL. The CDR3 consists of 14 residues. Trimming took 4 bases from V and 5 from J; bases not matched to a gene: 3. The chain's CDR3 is CASSLAGGYETQYF. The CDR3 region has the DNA TGCGCCAGCAGCCTAGCGGGGGGGTATGAGACCCAGTACTTC.

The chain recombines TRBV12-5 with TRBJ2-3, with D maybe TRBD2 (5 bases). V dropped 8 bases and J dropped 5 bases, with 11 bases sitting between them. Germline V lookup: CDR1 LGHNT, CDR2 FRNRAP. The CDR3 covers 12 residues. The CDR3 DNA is TGTGCTAGTTCCTTCGGGGTAGATACGCAGTATTTT. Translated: CASSFGVDTQYF.

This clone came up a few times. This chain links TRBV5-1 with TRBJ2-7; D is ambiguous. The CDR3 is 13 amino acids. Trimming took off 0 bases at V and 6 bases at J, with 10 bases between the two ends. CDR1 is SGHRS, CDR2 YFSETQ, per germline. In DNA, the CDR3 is TGCGCCAGCAGCTTGGACCAGTATGGCGAGCAGTACTTC. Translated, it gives CASSLDQYGEQYF. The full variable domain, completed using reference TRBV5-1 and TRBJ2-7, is KAGVTQTPRYLIKTRGQQVTLSCSPISGHRSVSWYQQTPGQGLQFLFEYFSETQRNKGNFPGRFSGRQFSNSRSEMNVSTLELGDSALYLCASSLDQYGEQYFGPGTRLTVT.

For the CDR3, the DNA is TGTGCCAGCAGCACGACTAGCATGTACAATGAGCAGTTCTTC. Amino acids: CASSTTSMYNEQFF. The chain employs TRBV9 and TRBJ2-1; 7 positions match TRBD2. Germline loops: CDR1 SGDLS, CDR2 YYNGEE. The V gene end was trimmed by 4 bases and the J gene end by 4 bases; junction bases not matched to a gene: 5. This CDR3 region has 14 residues.

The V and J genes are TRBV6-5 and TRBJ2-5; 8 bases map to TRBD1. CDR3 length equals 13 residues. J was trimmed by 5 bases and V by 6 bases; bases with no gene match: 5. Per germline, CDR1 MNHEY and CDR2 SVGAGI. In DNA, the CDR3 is TGTGCCAGCAGCCCCCGGGACAGGGAGACCCAGTACTTC. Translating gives CASSPRDRETQYF.

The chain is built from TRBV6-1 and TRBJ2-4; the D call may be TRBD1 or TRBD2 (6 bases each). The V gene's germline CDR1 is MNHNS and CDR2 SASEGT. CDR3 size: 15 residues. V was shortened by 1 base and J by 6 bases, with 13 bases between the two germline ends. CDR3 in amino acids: CASSEGGGPGNIQYF. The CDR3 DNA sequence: TGTGCCAGCAGTGAAGGAGGGGGGCCCGGAAACATTCAGTACTTC.

The CDR3 DNA reads TGTGCCAGCAGTGACCTAGCGGGAGACGAGACCCAGTACTTC. Protein product: CASSDLAGDETQYF. The chain employs TRBV2 and TRBJ2-5, with 10 nucleotides matching TRBD2. Germline loops: CDR1 SNHLY, CDR2 FYNNEI. This CDR3 contains 14 residues. After removal of 3 bases from V and 5 bases from J, the junction contained 3 bases not matched to a gene.

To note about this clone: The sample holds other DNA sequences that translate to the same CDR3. CDR3 in amino acids: CASSLGTGSYGYTF. The CDR3 coding sequence is TGCGCCAGCAGCTTGGGGACAGGATCCTATGGCTACACCTTC. V usage is TRBV5-1 and J usage is TRBJ1-2; 7 bases are shared with TRBD1. CDR3 length: 14 amino acids. Germline V gives CDR1 SGHRS, CDR2 YFSETQ. With 0 bases clipped from V and 4 bases from J, the junction kept 3 bases outside the gene matches.

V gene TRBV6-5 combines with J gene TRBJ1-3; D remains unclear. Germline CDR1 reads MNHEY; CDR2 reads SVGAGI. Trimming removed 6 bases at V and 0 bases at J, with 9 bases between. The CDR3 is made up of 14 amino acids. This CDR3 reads CASSPETSGNTIYF. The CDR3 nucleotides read TGTGCCAGCAGCCCCGAGACCTCTGGAAACACCATATATTTT.

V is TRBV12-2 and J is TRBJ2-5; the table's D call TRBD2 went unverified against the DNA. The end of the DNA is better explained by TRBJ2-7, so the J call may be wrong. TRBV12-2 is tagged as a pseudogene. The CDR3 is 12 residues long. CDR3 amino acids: CASRSDCYEQYF. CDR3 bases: TGTGCAAGTCGCTCCGACTGCTACGAGCAGTACTTC.

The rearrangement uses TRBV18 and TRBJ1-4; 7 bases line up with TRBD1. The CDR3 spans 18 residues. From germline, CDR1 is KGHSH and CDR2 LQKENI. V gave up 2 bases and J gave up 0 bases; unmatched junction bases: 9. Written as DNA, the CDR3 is TGTGCCAGCTCACCAGGGACAGTTAAGGTTGCAACTAATGAAAAACTGTTTTTT. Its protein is CASSPGTVKVATNEKLFF. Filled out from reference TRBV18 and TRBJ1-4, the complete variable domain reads NAGVMQNPRHLVRRRGQEARLRCSPMKGHSHVYWYRQLPEEGLKFMVYLQKENIIDESGMPKERFSAEFPKEGPSILRIQQVVRGDSAAYFCASSPGTVKVATNEKLFFGSGTQLSVL.

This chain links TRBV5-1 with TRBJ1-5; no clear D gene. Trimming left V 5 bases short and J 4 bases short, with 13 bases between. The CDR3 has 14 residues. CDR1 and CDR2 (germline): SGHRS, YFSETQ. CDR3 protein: CASSIGKPNQPQHF. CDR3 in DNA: TGCGCCAGCAGTATAGGCAAACCTAATCAGCCCCAGCATTTT.

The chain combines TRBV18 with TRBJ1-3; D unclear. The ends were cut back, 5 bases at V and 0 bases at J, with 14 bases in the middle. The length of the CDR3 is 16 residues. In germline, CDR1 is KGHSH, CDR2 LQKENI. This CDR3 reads CASSSFVDLSGNTIYF. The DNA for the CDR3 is TGTGCCAGCTCATCTTTTGTGGATCTCTCTGGAAACACCATATATTTT.

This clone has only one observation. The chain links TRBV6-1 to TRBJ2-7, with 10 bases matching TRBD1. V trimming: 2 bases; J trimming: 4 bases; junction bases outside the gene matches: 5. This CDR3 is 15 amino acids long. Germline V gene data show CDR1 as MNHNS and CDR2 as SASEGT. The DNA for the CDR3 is TGTGCCAGCAGTGAACTTCCGGGACAGGGGTACGAGCAGTACTTC. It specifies CASSELPGQGYEQYF.

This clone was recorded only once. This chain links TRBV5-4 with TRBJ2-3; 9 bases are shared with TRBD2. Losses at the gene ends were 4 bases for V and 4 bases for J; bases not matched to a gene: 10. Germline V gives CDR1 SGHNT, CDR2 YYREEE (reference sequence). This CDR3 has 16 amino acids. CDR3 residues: CASSPPGGRGADTQYF. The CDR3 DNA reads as TGTGCCAGCAGCCCCCCGGGCGGGAGGGGGGCAGATACGCAGTATTTT.

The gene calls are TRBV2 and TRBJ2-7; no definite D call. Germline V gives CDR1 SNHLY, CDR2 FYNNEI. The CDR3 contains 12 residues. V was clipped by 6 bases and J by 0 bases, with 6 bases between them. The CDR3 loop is CASRGSSYEQYF. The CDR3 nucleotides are TGTGCCAGCAGAGGAAGCTCCTACGAGCAGTACTTC.

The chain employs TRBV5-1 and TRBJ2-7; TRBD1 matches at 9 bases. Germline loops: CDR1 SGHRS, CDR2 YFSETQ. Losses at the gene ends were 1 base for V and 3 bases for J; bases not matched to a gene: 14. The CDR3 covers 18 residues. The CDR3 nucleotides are TGCGCCAGCAGCTTGCTAGCTACAACCGGGACAGGGAGCTACGAGCAGTACTTC. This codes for CASSLLATTGTGSYEQYF. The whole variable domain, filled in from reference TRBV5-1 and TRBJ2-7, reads KAGVTQTPRYLIKTRGQQVTLSCSPISGHRSVSWYQQTPGQGLQFLFEYFSETQRNKGNFPGRFSGRQFSNSRSEMNVSTLELGDSALYLCASSLLATTGTGSYEQYFGPGTRLTVT.

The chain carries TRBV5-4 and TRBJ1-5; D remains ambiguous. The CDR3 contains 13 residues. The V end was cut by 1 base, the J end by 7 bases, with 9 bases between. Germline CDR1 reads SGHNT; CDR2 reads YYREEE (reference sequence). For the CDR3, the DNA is TGTGCCAGCAGCTTGTACGGTGGCCAGCCCCAGCATTTT. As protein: CASSLYGGQPQHF.

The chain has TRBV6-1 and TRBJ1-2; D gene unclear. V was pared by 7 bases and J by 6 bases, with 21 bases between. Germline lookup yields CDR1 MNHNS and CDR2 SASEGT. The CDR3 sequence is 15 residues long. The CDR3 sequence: CASIGQRELWDGYTF. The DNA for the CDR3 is TGTGCCAGCATTGGTCAAAGGGAACTTTGGGATGGCTACACCTTC.